This is a list of T cell receptor beta chains from one sample in a study of neoadjuvant anti-PD-1 for oral cavity cancer. Libraries were prepared by immunoSEQ multiplex PCR; TCRdb keeps only in-frame clonotypes and omits some of them. The sample lists approximately 72,000 clones, around 80% seen once, with approximately 3.6% in the top ten. The material was PBMCs, obtained before nivolumab (anti-PD-1) treatment. The receptors stem from a person between 35 and 79 years old with oral cavity squamous cell carcinoma. The CDR3 runs from the conserved cysteine through the conserved F or W. Fields, in order: V gene, J gene, D gene, clone size, CDR3 DNA, CDR3 protein. A D gene is named only where the DNA matches it firmly. A row's size may be missing; if present it is once, few, many or a size class.

TRBV5-1,TRBJ2-3,.,.,TGCGCCAGCAGCTTTAATAGGGACACAGATACGCAGTATTTT,CASSFNRDTDTQYF
TRBV6-5,TRBJ1-6,TRBD1,.,TGTGCCAGCAGTTACAACAGGGGCCTTAATTCACCCCTCCACTTT,CASSYNRGLNSPLHF
TRBV7-8,TRBJ2-3,.,.,TGTGCCAGCAGCTTAGGAGAATTTATGGGCACAGATACGCAGTATTTT,CASSLGEFMGTDTQYF
TRBV2,TRBJ1-3,.,.,TGTGCCAGCAGGGAAGGGGGAGGAAACACCATATATTTT,CASREGGGNTIYF
TRBV10-3,TRBJ2-7,.,.,TGTGCCATCCAACAGGGAATATTCTACGAGCAGTACTTC,CAIQQGIFYEQYF
TRBV6-1,TRBJ1-2,.,.,TGTGCCAGCAGTGGCCAGGGGTTGAGCTATGGCTACACCTTC,CASSGQGLSYGYTF
TRBV5-1,TRBJ1-2,.,.,TGCGCCAGCAGCTTGACCAGCCGGGCCAGCTACACCTTC,CASSLTSRASYTF
TRBV28,TRBJ1-5,.,.,TGTGCCAGCAGTTTATCGATGGGGGTGCCGGATCAGCCCCAGCATTTT,CASSLSMGVPDQPQHF
TRBV7-2,TRBJ2-1,.,.,TGTGCCACCAGCCGGGACTCCTACTACAATGAGCAGTTCTTC,CATSRDSYYNEQFF
TRBV5-1,TRBJ1-3,.,once,TGCGCCAGCAGCTTGGAGGCAGTCTCTGGAAACACCATATATTTT,CASSLEAVSGNTIYF
TRBV7-6,TRBJ2-7,TRBD2,.,TGTGCCAGCAGCCGCGAACTAGCGGGAGCCCACGAGCAGTACTTC,CASSRELAGAHEQYF
TRBV4-1,TRBJ1-2,.,.,TGCGCCAGCAGCCAAGATCCAGGCCCAAACTATGGCTACACCTTC,CASSQDPGPNYGYTF
TRBV7-9,TRBJ1-5,TRBD1,.,TGTGCCAGCAGCCCCGGACAGGGGTACAGCAATCAGCCCCAGCATTTT,CASSPGQGYSNQPQHF
TRBV30,TRBJ1-1,.,.,TGTGCCTGGAGTGTACACATGAACACTGAAGCTTTCTTT,CAWSVHMNTEAFF
TRBV5-4,TRBJ2-1,TRBD2,.,TGTGCCAGCAGCTTGGCTAGCGGGGTTTACAATGAGCAGTTCTTC,CASSLASGVYNEQFF
TRBV7-3,TRBJ2-7,.,.,TGTGCCAGCAGCTTAACCGGGCCAGAGGCCGAGCAGTACTTC,CASSLTGPEAEQYF
TRBV27,TRBJ2-1,TRBD1,.,TGTGCCAGCAGTTTTCGAGCCGGGACAGGGATTCATGAGCAGTTCTTC,CASSFRAGTGIHEQFF
TRBV7-2,TRBJ2-1,TRBD1,.,TGTGCCAGCAGCCTTGGGGACAGGGGAAATTGGCATGAGCAGTTCTTC,CASSLGDRGNWHEQFF
TRBV5-5,TRBJ1-6,TRBD1,few,TGTGCCAGCAGCTTGGAGGCCAGGGGGCTTGGATCACCCCTCCACTTT,CASSLEARGLGSPLHF
TRBV12-5,TRBJ1-6,.,.,TGTGCTAGTGGTTTGGGTATATCACCCCTCCACTTT,CASGLGISPLHF
TRBV5-4,TRBJ1-2,TRBD1,.,TGTGCCAGCAGCGCTGGGACAGGGAAGTTCTATGGCTACACCTTC,CASSAGTGKFYGYTF
TRBV7-2,TRBJ2-2,TRBD2,.,TGTGCCAGCAGCTTAGCCGCGGGAGGGATTACCGGGGAGCTGTTTTTT,CASSLAAGGITGELFF